This TCR beta chain is from a study of cytomegalovirus exposure and HLA in healthy donors. The CDR3 is 16 amino acids. Germline CDR1 is SGHAT and CDR2 is FQNNGV. V lost 3 bases and J lost 1; bases outside the gene matches: 4. Primers included in the PCR were 60 Vbeta and 13 Jbeta primers. Data came from immunoSEQ multiplex PCR; TCRdb stores just in-frame clones and leaves some out. The sample records fewer than 200,000 clones, approximately 81% being singletons. As for this clone: The antigen is not known.

Study results and limitations: Sequencing depth roughly uniform across donors was assumed in presence/absence analyses. V- and J-gene trimming in TCR beta was tied to a missense DCLRE1C variant by an analysis performed later. Donor immune exposure was known only as CMV serostatus. Later analysis showed most CMV-associated TCR beta chains appearing HLA-restricted.

The sequenced material came from PBMCs. This chain uses TRBV11-2 with TRBJ2-3; TRBD2 agrees at 10 bases. This sequence was found in a male donor in good health and CMV-seronegative. CDR3 sequence reads: CASSFTSGKGTDTQYF. As DNA, the CDR3 is TGTGCCAGCAGCTTCACTAGCGGGAAAGGCACAGATACGCAGTATTTT.